The rows below give T cell receptor beta chains drawn from one sample of a study of CD8 T cells in Susac syndrome. TCRdb recomputed calls from the immunoSEQ multiplex PCR reads with MiXCR, one row per CDR3 protein. The repertoire consists of about 200,000 distinct CDR3 sequences, with around 95% occurring once and the leading ten covering approximately 0.082%. The sequencing input was CD4+ T cells from PBMCs. These TCRs come from a human donor with multiple sclerosis. Both conserved end residues are part of each CDR3.

cdr3_length	v_call	j_call	cdr3_aa
14	TRBV29-1	TRBJ2-3	CSVGGPFDTDTQYF
16	TRBV29-1	TRBJ2-3	CSVASGGTLRTDTQYF
13	TRBV20-1	TRBJ1-2	CSAPADRIYGYTF
13	TRBV6-5	TRBJ1-2	CASRASGPYGYTF
14	TRBV11-2	TRBJ2-2	CASSLQRGSGELFF
13	TRBV29-1	TRBJ2-6	CSVQPSGANVLTF
15	TRBV20-1	TRBJ2-2	CSARGRSRNTGELFF
17	TRBV30	TRBJ1-4	CAWSSDRGHGNNEKLFF
14	TRBV20-1	TRBJ2-3	CSARASGGIDTQYF
15	TRBV3-1	TRBJ1-1	CASSPQGRGNTEAFF
13	TRBV19	TRBJ1-1	CASSRTEWTEAFF
14	TRBV7-3	TRBJ2-2	CASSPTSKVGELFF
14	TRBV29-1	TRBJ1-1	CSVVRGASITEAFF
15	TRBV9	TRBJ2-1	CASSVEASRSHEQFF
15	TRBV10-3	TRBJ2-2	CAINYRGQDTGELFF
13	TRBV2	TRBJ2-5	CASSELTIETQYF
13	TRBV19	TRBJ2-5	CASKWTSEETQYF
12	TRBV20-1	TRBJ1-2	CSARDRDNGYTF
15	TRBV25-1	TRBJ2-3	CASSTGTAGTDTQYF
13	TRBV12-3/TRBV12-4	TRBJ1-1	CASSFGLNTEAFF